These 4 T cell receptor beta chains came from one sample sequenced in a study of T cells expressing NK-cell markers. TCRdb reanalyzed the 5' RACE reads, giving one entry per CDR3 protein sequence and no DNA. The specimen's table records about 450,000 distinct CDR3 sequences. The sample consisted of blood T cells: a sorted CD56 or NKG2C T cell subset, CD4+ or CD8+ T cells, or bulk PBMC T cells (not recorded which). All receptors come from a woman between 18 and 69 years old in good health.

V gene TRBV3-1 combines with J gene TRBJ2-1; TCRdb's D call of TRBD2 is untestable without DNA. In germline, CDR1 is LGHDT, CDR2 YNNKEL (reference sequence). This CDR3 has 14 amino acids. CDR3 residues: CASSPRSLGNEQFF.

The chain employs TRBV20-1 and TRBJ1-1; with no DNA, the TCRdb D assignment of TRBD1 cannot be verified. Germline CDR1 is DFQATT and CDR2 is SNEGSKA (reference sequence). The CDR3 covers 16 residues. CDR3 amino acids: CSAREIRTGFNTEAFF.

The chain links TRBV7-2 to TRBJ2-5; no DNA is available, so the TRBD1 call from TCRdb remains unchecked. The CDR3 runs 16 residues. Germline V lookup: CDR1 SGHTA, CDR2 FQGNSA. The CDR3 loop reads CASSLRWGGSQETQYF.

This chain joins TRBV7-9 and TRBJ2-3. This CDR3 comprises 14 residues. Germline lookup yields CDR1 SEHNR and CDR2 FQNEAQ (reference sequence). This CDR3 is CASGATLSTDTQYF.